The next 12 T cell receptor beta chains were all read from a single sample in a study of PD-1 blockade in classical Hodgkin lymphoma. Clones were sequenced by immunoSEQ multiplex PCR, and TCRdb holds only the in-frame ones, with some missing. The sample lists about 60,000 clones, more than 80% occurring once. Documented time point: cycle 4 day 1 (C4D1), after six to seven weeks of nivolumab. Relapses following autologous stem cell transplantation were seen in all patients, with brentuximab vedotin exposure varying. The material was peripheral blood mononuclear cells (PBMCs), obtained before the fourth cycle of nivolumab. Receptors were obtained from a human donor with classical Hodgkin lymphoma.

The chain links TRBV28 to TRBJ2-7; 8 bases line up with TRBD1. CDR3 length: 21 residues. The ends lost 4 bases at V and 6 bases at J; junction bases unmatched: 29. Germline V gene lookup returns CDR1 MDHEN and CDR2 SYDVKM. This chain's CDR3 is CASSSLASPGQVLGALAEQYF. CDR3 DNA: TGTGCCAGCAGTTCCCTGGCTTCACCGGGACAGGTGCTGGGGGCCCTAGCCGAGCAGTACTTC.

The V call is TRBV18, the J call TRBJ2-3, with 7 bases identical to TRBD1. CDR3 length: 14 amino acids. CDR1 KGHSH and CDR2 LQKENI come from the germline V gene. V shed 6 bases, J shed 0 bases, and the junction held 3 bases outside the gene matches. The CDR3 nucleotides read TGTGCCAGCTCCGGGACAGCTAGCACAGATACGCAGTATTTT. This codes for CASSGTASTDTQYF.

CDR3 sequence: CAISESRQIGNEKLFF. DNA for the CDR3: TGTGCCATCAGTGAGTCACGACAGATCGGTAATGAAAAACTGTTTTTT. The chain links TRBV10-3 to TRBJ1-4; possible D gene TRBD1, 5 bases. This CDR3 comprises 16 residues. Per the germline V gene, CDR1 is ENHRY and CDR2 is SYGVKD. Trimming took 0 bases from V and 4 from J, leaving 12 bases between them.

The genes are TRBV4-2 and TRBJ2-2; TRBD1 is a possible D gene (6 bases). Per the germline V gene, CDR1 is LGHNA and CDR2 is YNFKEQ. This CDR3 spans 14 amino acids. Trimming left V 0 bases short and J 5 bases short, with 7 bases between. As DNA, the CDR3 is TGTGCCAGCAGCCAAGAAACAGGGACCGGGGAGCTGTTTTTT. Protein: CASSQETGTGELFF.

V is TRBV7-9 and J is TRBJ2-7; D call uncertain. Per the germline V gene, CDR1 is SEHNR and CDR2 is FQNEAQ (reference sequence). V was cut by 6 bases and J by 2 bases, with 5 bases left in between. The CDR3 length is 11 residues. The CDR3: CASSFAYEQYF. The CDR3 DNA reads TGTGCCAGCAGTTTCGCCTACGAGCAGTACTTC.

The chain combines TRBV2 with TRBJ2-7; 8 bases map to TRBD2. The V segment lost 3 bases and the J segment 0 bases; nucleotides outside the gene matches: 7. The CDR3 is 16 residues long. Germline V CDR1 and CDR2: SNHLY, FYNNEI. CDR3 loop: CASSDLGTRGSYEQYF. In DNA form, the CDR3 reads TGTGCCAGCAGTGACTTAGGGACTAGGGGCTCCTACGAGCAGTACTTC.

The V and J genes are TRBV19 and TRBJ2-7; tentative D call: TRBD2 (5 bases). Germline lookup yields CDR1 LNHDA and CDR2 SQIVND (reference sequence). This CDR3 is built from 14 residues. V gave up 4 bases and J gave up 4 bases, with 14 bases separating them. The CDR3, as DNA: TGTGCCAGTAGTAGCCCCGGGGAGACTTACGAGCAGTACTTC. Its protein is CASSSPGETYEQYF.

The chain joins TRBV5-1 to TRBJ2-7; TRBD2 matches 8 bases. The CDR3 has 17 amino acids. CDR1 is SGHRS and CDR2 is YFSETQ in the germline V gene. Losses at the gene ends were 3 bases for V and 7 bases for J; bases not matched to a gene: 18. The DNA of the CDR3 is TGCGCCAGCAGCTCCCTTGACGGGAGGGCCCCAATTCGGGAGCAGTACTTC. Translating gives CASSSLDGRAPIREQYF.

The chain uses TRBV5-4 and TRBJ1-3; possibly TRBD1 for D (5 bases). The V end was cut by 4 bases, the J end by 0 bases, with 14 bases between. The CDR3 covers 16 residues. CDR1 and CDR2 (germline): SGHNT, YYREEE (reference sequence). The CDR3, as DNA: TGTGCCAGCAGCCCCCTTCCAGGGAGCTCTGGAAACACCATATATTTT. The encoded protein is CASSPLPGSSGNTIYF.

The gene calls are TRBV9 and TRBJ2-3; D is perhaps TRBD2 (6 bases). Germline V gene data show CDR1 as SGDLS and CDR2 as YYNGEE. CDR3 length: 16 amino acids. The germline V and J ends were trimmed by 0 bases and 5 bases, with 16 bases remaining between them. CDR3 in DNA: TGTGCCAGCAGCGTAGCCACCGGGACTTCCGTAGATACGCAGTATTTT. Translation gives CASSVATGTSVDTQYF. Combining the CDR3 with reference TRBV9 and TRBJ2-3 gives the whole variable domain DSGVTQTPKHLITATGQRVTLRCSPRSGDLSVYWYQQSLDQGLQFLIQYYNGEERAKGNILERFSAQQFPDLHSELNLSSLELGDSALYFCASSVATGTSVDTQYFGPGTRLTVL.

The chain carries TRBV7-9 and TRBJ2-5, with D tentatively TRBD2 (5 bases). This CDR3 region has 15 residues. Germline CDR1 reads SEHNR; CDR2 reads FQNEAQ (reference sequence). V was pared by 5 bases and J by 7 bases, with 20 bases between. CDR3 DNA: TGTGCCAGCAGCGCCACGGGGTTCCTAAATGGGACCCAGTACTTC. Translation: CASSATGFLNGTQYF.

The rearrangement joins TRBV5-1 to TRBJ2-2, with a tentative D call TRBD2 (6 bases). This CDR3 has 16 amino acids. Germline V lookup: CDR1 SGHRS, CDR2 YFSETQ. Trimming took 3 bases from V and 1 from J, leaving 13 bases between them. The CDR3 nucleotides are TGCGCCAGCAGCTGGGGGTGGGAGGAGAACACCGGGGAGCTGTTTTTT. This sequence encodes CASSWGWEENTGELFF.